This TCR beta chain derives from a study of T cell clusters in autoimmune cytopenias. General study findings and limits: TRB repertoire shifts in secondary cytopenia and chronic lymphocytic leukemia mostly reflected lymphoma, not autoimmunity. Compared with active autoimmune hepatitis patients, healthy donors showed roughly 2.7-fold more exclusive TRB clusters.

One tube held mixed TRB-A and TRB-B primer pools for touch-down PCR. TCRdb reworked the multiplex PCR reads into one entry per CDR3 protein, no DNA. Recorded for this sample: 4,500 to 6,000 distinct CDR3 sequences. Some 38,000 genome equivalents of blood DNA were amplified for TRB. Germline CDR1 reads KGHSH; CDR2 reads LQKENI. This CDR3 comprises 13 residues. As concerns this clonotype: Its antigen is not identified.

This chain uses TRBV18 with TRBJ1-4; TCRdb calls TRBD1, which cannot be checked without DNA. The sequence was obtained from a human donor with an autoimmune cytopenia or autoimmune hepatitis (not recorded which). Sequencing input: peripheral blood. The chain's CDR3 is CASSPGAGEKLFF.